A selection of T cell receptor beta chains follows, all from one sample in a study of T-cell reconstitution after alpha-beta-depleted transplantation in children. TCRdb passed the PCR reads through MiXCR, listing each CDR3 protein once. Found here are 70,000 to 100,000 distinct CDR3 sequences, 9% to 15% of them singletons; the top ten hold about 15%. Sequenced material: PBMCs from the stem cell graft donor, taken from the stem cell graft. The receptor set was obtained from a human donor who donated a stem cell graft to a child with inherited bone marrow failure. CDR3s include the opening cysteine and the closing phenylalanine or tryptophan. A D gene is named only where the DNA matches it firmly. Clone size appears in some rows only: once, few, many, or a class for an expanded clone.

CDR3 DNA | CDR3 protein | J gene | D gene | clone size | V gene | CDR3 length
TGTGCCAGCAGCCTCGTAGCCGGGACAGGGGACTCACCCCTCCACTTT | CASSLVAGTGDSPLHF | TRBJ1-6 | TRBD1 | many | TRBV7-9 | 16
TGCGCCAGCAGCTTGGGAGGGCTCGTGACTAATGAAAAACTGTTTTTT | CASSLGGLVTNEKLFF | TRBJ1-4 | NA | many | TRBV5-1 | 16
TGCAGTGCTGGACACCGCAATCAGCCCCAGCATTTT | CSAGHRNQPQHF | TRBJ1-5 | NA | many | TRBV20-1 | 12
TGCGCCAGCAGCTCCAGGGGGCATGGAGATACGCAGTATTTT | CASSSRGHGDTQYF | TRBJ2-3 | TRBD1 | many | TRBV5-1 | 14
TGCGCCAGCAGCTTGGTTACCGGGAGGGCCGCTGAGCAGTTCTTC | CASSLVTGRAAEQFF | TRBJ2-1 | TRBD2 | many | TRBV5-1 | 15
TGTGCCAGCAGGAGGGGGGGTTACACCGGGGAGCTGTTTTTT | CASRRGGYTGELFF | TRBJ2-2 | NA | many | TRBV5-6 | 14
TGTGCCAGCAGCTTAGCTCGCGAGCGGGAGCATACCGGGGAGCTGTTTTTT | CASSLAREREHTGELFF | TRBJ2-2 | TRBD2 | many | TRBV7-9 | 17
TGCAGTGCTAGAGATGGAGCTCATAGCAATCAGCCCCAGCATTTT | CSARDGAHSNQPQHF | TRBJ1-5 | NA | many | TRBV20-1 | 15
TGTGCCAGCAGTGACTCGGGCAGGAGGCCCGGGGAGCTGTTTTTT | CASSDSGRRPGELFF | TRBJ2-2 | NA | many | TRBV6-4 | 15
TGTGCCATCAGTGTTACCGGGGGCTACGAGCAGTACTTC | CAISVTGGYEQYF | TRBJ2-7 | NA | many | TRBV10-3 | 13
TGCGCCAGCAGCTGGCGGTCCAGTGGGACTGAAGCTTTCTTT | CASSWRSSGTEAFF | TRBJ1-1 | NA | many | TRBV5-1 | 14
TGTGCCAGCAGCGTCGGGGGGATCTACAATGAGCAGTTCTTC | CASSVGGIYNEQFF | TRBJ2-1 | TRBD2 | many | TRBV11-1 | 14
TGTGCCAGCAGCCAAACCTCGGGACTAGCGGGGCAGACCCAGTACTTC | CASSQTSGLAGQTQYF | TRBJ2-5 | TRBD2 | many | TRBV11-2 | 16
TGCGCCAGCAGCCAAGATGGGAGCGGCGGGGAGCTGTTTTTT | CASSQDGSGGELFF | TRBJ2-2 | NA | NA | TRBV4-3 | 14
TGTGCCAGCAGCTTTCTGGCGAAACGAGGCTACACCTTC | CASSFLAKRGYTF | TRBJ1-2 | NA | many | TRBV5-6 | 13
TGTGCCATCAGCCCGGGACAGGGCGCCGAGCAGTACTTC | CAISPGQGAEQYF | TRBJ2-7 | TRBD1 | many | TRBV10-3 | 13
TGCGCCAGCAGCCAAGGGTACGGGCGCACAGATACGCAGTATTTT | CASSQGYGRTDTQYF | TRBJ2-3 | NA | once | TRBV4-3 | 15
TGCGCCAGCAGCTTGGGGACAGGGGGAACTGAAGCTTTCTTT | CASSLGTGGTEAFF | TRBJ1-1 | TRBD1 | many | TRBV5-1 | 14
TGCAGTGCCCCAGTTACGGATCCGACAGGCCGATACGACTATGTCTACACCTTC | CSAPVTDPTGRYDYVYTF | TRBJ1-2 | NA | few | TRBV20-1 | 18
TGCGCCAGCAGCTTTATATCGGGGGTCTCCTCCTACGAGCAGTACTTC | CASSFISGVSSYEQYF | TRBJ2-7 | NA | many | TRBV5-1 | 16
TGTGCCAGCAGTTTAAACGGTGAGCAGTTCTTC | CASSLNGEQFF | TRBJ2-1 | NA | many | TRBV27 | 11
TGCGCCAGCACCTCCGGGACTAGGGACAATGAGCAGTTCTTC | CASTSGTRDNEQFF | TRBJ2-1 | TRBD2 | many | TRBV5-1 | 14
TGCAGCGTTGTCCCTGGGGGCTACACCTTC | CSVVPGGYTF | TRBJ1-2 | NA | NA | TRBV29-1 | 10
TGTGCCAGCAGCCAGAGATCCGGGGACGAGCAGTACTTC | CASSQRSGDEQYF | TRBJ2-7 | NA | many | TRBV3-1 | 13
TGTGCCAGCAGCCCGCGGGACGGGTGGTATGAGCAGTTCTTC | CASSPRDGWYEQFF | TRBJ2-1 | NA | once | TRBV7-2 | 14
TGTGCCAGCAGTCCTCCTAGCGGGGGGTACACCGGGGAGCTGTTTTTT | CASSPPSGGYTGELFF | TRBJ2-2 | TRBD2 | many | TRBV12-3/TRBV12-4 | 16
TGTGCCAGCAGCCCCACCGTGGGGGAGACCCAGTACTTC | CASSPTVGETQYF | TRBJ2-5 | NA | many | TRBV7-2 | 13
TGTGCCACCAGTGACTACGACGGACAGTCCGGGGAGCTGTTTTTT | CATSDYDGQSGELFF | TRBJ2-2 | NA | many | TRBV24-1 | 15
TGTGCCAGCAGCCCCCAAGCGGGGGGGCAATACGGGGAGCTGTTTTTT | CASSPQAGGQYGELFF | TRBJ2-2 | TRBD2 | many | TRBV7-2 | 16
TGCAGTGCTAGAGATTTAGGCGGGGGGGTCTATGAGCAGTTCTTC | CSARDLGGGVYEQFF | TRBJ2-1 | TRBD2 | many | TRBV20-1 | 15
TGTGCCAGCAGCCAATCTGGAAGGGGTCGCATTTCACCCCTCCACTTT | CASSQSGRGRISPLHF | TRBJ1-6 | NA | many | TRBV16 | 16
TGTGCCAGCAGCCCCTTTGGGGATGAGCAGTTCTTC | CASSPFGDEQFF | TRBJ2-1 | NA | NA | TRBV27 | 12
TGTGCCAGCTCACCACAGGACAGGGAGTGGTCTGAAGCTTTCTTT | CASSPQDREWSEAFF | TRBJ1-1 | TRBD1 | few | TRBV18 | 15
TGCGCCAGCAGCCAAGACCCTACAGTTCGGACAGATACGCAGTATTTT | CASSQDPTVRTDTQYF | TRBJ2-3 | NA | many | TRBV4-3 | 16
TGCAGTGCTAAGATCCGGGGACCTGTAAGCTCCTACGAGCAGTACTTC | CSAKIRGPVSSYEQYF | TRBJ2-7 | NA | once | TRBV20-1 | 16
TGTGCCAGCAGCTTATTAAGCCCATTTGAGCAGCCCCAGCATTTT | CASSLLSPFEQPQHF | TRBJ1-5 | NA | few | TRBV28 | 15
TGTGCCAGCAGCTTATTAGTGGTGAACACTGAAGCTTTCTTT | CASSLLVVNTEAFF | TRBJ1-1 | NA | many | TRBV11-1 | 14
TGCGCCAGCAGCCAAGAGTGGGGAACAGGCTATGGCTACACCTTC | CASSQEWGTGYGYTF | TRBJ1-2 | NA | many | TRBV4-3 | 15
TGTGCCAGCAGTTTAAAGTCGGGGTTCGGCACAGATACGCAGTATTTT | CASSLKSGFGTDTQYF | TRBJ2-3 | NA | many | TRBV12-3/TRBV12-4 | 16
TGTGCCAGCTCGAGTGAGGGCGCGAGAAACCAAGCCTACGAGCAGTACTTC | CASSSEGARNQAYEQYF | TRBJ2-7 | NA | NA | TRBV5-5 | 17